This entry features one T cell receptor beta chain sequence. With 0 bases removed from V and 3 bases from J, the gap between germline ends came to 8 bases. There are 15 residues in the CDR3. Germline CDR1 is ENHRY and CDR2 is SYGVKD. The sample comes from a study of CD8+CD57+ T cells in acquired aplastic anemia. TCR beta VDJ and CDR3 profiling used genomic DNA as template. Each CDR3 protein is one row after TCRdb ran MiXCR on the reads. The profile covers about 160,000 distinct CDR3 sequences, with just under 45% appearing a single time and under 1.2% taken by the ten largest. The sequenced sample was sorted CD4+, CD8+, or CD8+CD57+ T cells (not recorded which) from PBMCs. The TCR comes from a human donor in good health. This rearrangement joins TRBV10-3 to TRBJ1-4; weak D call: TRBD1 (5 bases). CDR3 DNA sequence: TGTGCCATCAGTGAGTCGATAGGGGCTAATGAAAAACTGTTTTTT. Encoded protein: CAISESIGANEKLFF.